The 25 T cell receptor beta chains in this list originate from one sample, sequenced in a study of CD8 T cells in ankylosing spondylitis. Study-level points and caveats: Characteristic of ankylosing spondylitis blood, it appeared, was a TCR beta motif comprising about eight highly homologous variants.

Their antigens are not known. TCRdb ran MiXCR on the 5' RACE reads and lists one entry per CDR3 protein. The sample lists roughly 700,000 distinct CDR3 sequences, around 17% seen once, with over 15% in the top ten. Material: blood, either unsorted or a sorted T cell fraction (not recorded which). Every receptor here comes from a male donor with ankylosing spondylitis.

This chain joins TRBV5-1 and TRBJ2-1, with 7 bases lining up with TRBD2. V was clipped by 1 base and J by 8 bases; unmatched bases: 9. The V gene's germline CDR1 is SGHRS and CDR2 YFSETQ. CDR3 length equals 15 residues. The CDR3 loop is CASSLSGLVVDEQFF. The CDR3 DNA is TGCGCCAGCAGCTTGAGTGGACTAGTGGTAGATGAGCAGTTCTTC.

The genes are TRBV20-1 and TRBJ2-1; 9 bases are a match to TRBD1. CDR1 is DFQATT, CDR2 SNEGSKA, per germline (reference sequence). J lost 3 bases, V lost 1 base, and 4 bases had no gene match. This CDR3 is 15 amino acids long. The CDR3 region has the DNA TGCAGTGCTAGAGTTGGGACAGGGTACTACAATGAGCAGTTCTTC. Its protein product is CSARVGTGYYNEQFF.

CDR3 loop: CASSIITRQETQYF. The CDR3 DNA reads TGTGCCAGTAGTATAATTACTAGGCAAGAGACCCAGTACTTC. The genes are TRBV19 and TRBJ2-5; the D gene is possibly TRBD2 (5 bases). The CDR3 contains 14 residues. The germline V and J ends were trimmed by 2 bases and 2 bases, with 9 bases remaining between them. From germline, CDR1 is LNHDA and CDR2 SQIVND (reference sequence). The whole variable domain, remainder taken from reference TRBV19 and TRBJ2-5, is DGGITQSPKYLFRKEGQNVTLSCEQNLNHDAMYWYRQDPGQGLRLIYYSQIVNDFQKGDIAEGYSVSREKKESFPLTVTSAQKNPTAFYLCASSIITRQETQYFGPGTRLLVL.

This clonotype was seen a handful of times. The V call is TRBV5-1, the J call TRBJ2-1, with D unresolved. The V end lost 1 base, the J end lost 9 bases, and 8 bases lay between the germline ends. CDR3 size: 12 residues. Germline V gene data show CDR1 as SGHRS and CDR2 as YFSETQ. The CDR3 sequence: CASSLSWSEQFF. CDR3 in DNA: TGCGCCAGCAGCTTGTCTTGGAGTGAGCAGTTCTTC.

There are many counts of this clonotype. The rearrangement links TRBV6-4 to TRBJ2-1; 8 nucleotides line up with TRBD2. V lost 5 bases and J lost 6; bases outside the gene matches: 6. This CDR3 is 14 amino acids long. Germline V gives CDR1 MRHNA, CDR2 SNTAGT. The CDR3 protein is CASSTAGGGNEQFF. In DNA form, the CDR3 reads TGTGCCAGCAGTACCGCGGGAGGAGGCAATGAGCAGTTCTTC.

Comments on this clonotype: One junction end does not reproduce the germline sequence, and a read error may be involved. The J gene is TRBJ2-1, the V gene TRBV5-1; D assignment may be TRBD1 or TRBD2 (5 bases each). The CDR3 is made up of 13 amino acids. Per the germline V gene, CDR1 is SGHRS and CDR2 is YFSETQ. The CDR3 is CASSFNFRDRPIF. The CDR3 nucleotides are TGCGCCAGCAGCTTCAACTTCCGGGACCGCCCCATCTTC.

The CDR3 loop reads CASSRKREVAPSSGDLAKNIQYF. The CDR3 nucleotides read TGTGCCAGCAGTCGAAAGAGGGAGGTCGCCCCTTCTAGCGGGGACCTAGCCAAAAACATTCAGTACTTC. The chain has TRBV6-1 and TRBJ2-4; 9 positions agree with TRBD2. The germline CDR1 and CDR2 sequences are MNHNS and SASEGT. Trimming took 5 bases from V and 0 from J; bases not matched to a gene: 26. The CDR3 extends over 23 amino acids.

In this sample, this clonotype turned up a few times. The chain links TRBV6-5 to TRBJ2-1; 14 bases align to TRBD2. The J segment lost 4 bases and the V segment lost 2 bases, leaving 4 bases of the junction unmatched. The length of the CDR3 is 17 residues. The V gene's germline CDR1 is MNHEY and CDR2 SVGAGI. The DNA of the CDR3 is TGTGCCAGCAGTTACGCGGGACTAGCGGGAGCGTACAATGAGCAGTTCTTC. It translates to CASSYAGLAGAYNEQFF.

This clonotype has more than one count but fewer than ten. This chain joins TRBV5-1 and TRBJ1-1; D call uncertain. V lost 4 bases to trimming and J lost 3 bases, with 16 bases between them. Germline assignment: CDR1 SGHRS and CDR2 YFSETQ. The CDR3 loop spans 15 amino acids. CDR3 bases: TGCGCCAGCAGCCCTACCCCGGACGGATACACTGAAGCTTTCTTT. Protein sequence: CASSPTPDGYTEAFF.

At least ten counts were recorded for this clonotype. The chain recombines TRBV5-1 with TRBJ2-1; unclear D gene. The CDR3 sequence is 16 residues long. Germline lookup yields CDR1 SGHRS and CDR2 YFSETQ. The V end lost 0 bases, the J end lost 0 bases, and 10 bases lay between the germline ends. The CDR3 loop is CASSLGVASSYNEQFF. The CDR3 DNA is TGCGCCAGCAGCTTGGGTGTAGCCAGCTCCTACAATGAGCAGTTCTTC.

Only a few counts were recorded for this clonotype. The chain joins TRBV7-2 to TRBJ1-5; weak D call: TRBD1 (6 bases). The CDR3 contains 16 residues. CDR1 is SGHTA and CDR2 is FQGNSA in the germline V gene. V lost 3 bases and J 0 bases, leaving 12 bases between the germline ends. CDR3 coding DNA: TGTGCCAGCAGCTTCTCCACAGGGTTTAGCAATCAGCCCCAGCATTTT. It codes for CASSFSTGFSNQPQHF.

Ten or more counts support this clonotype. The chain is built from TRBV5-4 and TRBJ2-2, with 8 nucleotides matching TRBD1. Germline loops: CDR1 SGHNT, CDR2 YYREEE (reference sequence). This CDR3 has 13 amino acids. Germline trimming cut 5 bases from V and 5 bases from J; bases unmatched to any gene: 2. CDR3 protein: CASRRTGTGELFF. The CDR3 region has the DNA TGTGCCAGCAGACGGACAGGGACCGGGGAGCTGTTTTTT. Based on the CDR3 plus reference TRBV5-4 and TRBJ2-2, the full variable domain is ETGVTQSPTHLIKTRGQQVTLRCSSQSGHNTVSWYQQALGQGPQFIFQYYREEENGRGNFPPRFSGLQFPNYSSELNVNALELDDSALYLCASRRTGTGELFFGEGSRLTVL.

The chain recombines TRBV9 with TRBJ2-5; the match to TRBD2 covers 10 bases. This CDR3 region has 14 residues. V trimming: 3 bases; J trimming: 4 bases; junction bases outside the gene matches: 3. CDR1 is SGDLS and CDR2 is YYNGEE in the germline V gene. CDR3 loop: CASSAAGGRETQYF. As DNA, the CDR3 is TGTGCCAGCAGCGCAGCGGGGGGGCGAGAGACCCAGTACTTC.

V usage is TRBV28 and J usage is TRBJ1-5; D is uncertain. V was trimmed by 6 bases and J by 9 bases, leaving 12 bases between them. Germline values: CDR1 MDHEN, CDR2 SYDVKM. The CDR3 contains 12 residues. The CDR3 DNA follows: TGTGCCAGCAGCCCTACGGTGGCGCCCCAGCATTTT. It is translated as CASSPTVAPQHF.

This clonotype was detected only a few times. The chain is built from TRBV3-1 and TRBJ1-3, with D uncertain. V lost 0 bases and J lost 4, with 7 bases in between. Germline CDR1 is LGHDT and CDR2 is YNNKEL (reference sequence). The CDR3 sequence is 14 residues long. The CDR3 loop reads CASSQDASGNTIYF. The CDR3 DNA sequence: TGTGCCAGCAGCCAAGATGCGTCCGGAAACACCATATATTTT.

This clonotype turned up a few times. The V gene is TRBV27, the J gene TRBJ1-2, with D maybe TRBD1 (5 bases). Trimming took 4 bases from V and 0 from J, leaving 12 bases between them. Germline V gene sequence: CDR1 MNHEY, CDR2 SMNVEV (reference sequence). The CDR3 extends over 15 amino acids. Here the CDR3 reads CASSSSDSPNYGYTF. As DNA, the CDR3 is TGTGCCAGCAGTTCCTCCGACAGTCCTAACTATGGCTACACCTTC.

The chain couples TRBV6-2 or TRBV6-3 to TRBJ2-7; 10 bases line up with TRBD2. The germline V gene has CDR1 MNHEY and CDR2 SVGEGT. This CDR3 region has 22 residues. The V segment lost 5 bases and the J segment 2 bases; nucleotides outside the gene matches: 27. This chain's CDR3 is CASSLAAGDLAGDSGGAYEQYF. The CDR3 DNA is TGTGCCAGCAGTCTGGCAGCTGGGGATCTAGCGGGAGATTCGGGTGGCGCCTACGAGCAGTACTTC.

The chain recombines TRBV20-1 with TRBJ1-2; TRBD1 might be the D (5 bases). This CDR3 has 14 amino acids. CDR1 and CDR2 from the germline V gene are DFQATT and SNEGSKA (reference sequence). V dropped 6 bases and J dropped 2 bases, with 16 bases sitting between them. The CDR3 is CSAPTGSTNYGYTF. CDR3 nucleotide sequence: TGCAGTGCCCCCACAGGTTCAACCAACTATGGCTACACCTTC.

This clonotype was seen repeatedly, ten times or more. V and J are TRBV20-1 and TRBJ2-7, with no clear D. Trimming removed 0 bases at V and 5 bases at J, with 8 bases between. The CDR3 loop spans 12 amino acids. Germline V lookup: CDR1 DFQATT, CDR2 SNEGSKA (reference sequence). CDR3 amino acids: CSARDTRHEQYF. CDR3 sequence (DNA): TGCAGTGCTAGAGATACCCGTCACGAGCAGTACTTC.

This clonotype has just a few counts. The rearrangement uses TRBV5-1 and TRBJ1-2, with TRBD1 identical over 7 bases. V was pared by 3 bases and J by 4 bases, with 9 bases of the junction left unmatched. Per germline, CDR1 SGHRS and CDR2 YFSETQ. The CDR3 is 15 amino acids. Here the CDR3 reads CASSWTGMRGYGYTF. The CDR3 coding sequence is TGCGCCAGCAGCTGGACAGGCATGCGGGGCTATGGCTACACCTTC.

As regards this clonotype: The junction does not match germline at one end; this may be a read error. The rearrangement links TRBV29-1 to TRBJ2-1, with D possibly TRBD1 on 6 matching bases. The length of the CDR3 is 9 residues. Germline V gene sequence: CDR1 SQVTM, CDR2 ANQGSEA. Here the CDR3 reads CSVGGPGIF. The CDR3 nucleotides read TGCAGCGTTGGGGGGCCGGGGATCTTC.

This chain uses TRBV11-2 with TRBJ1-1; weak D call: TRBD1 (5 bases). CDR3 length equals 16 residues. Germline V CDR1 and CDR2: SGHAT, FQNNGV. V was clipped by 2 bases and J by 3 bases, with 16 bases between them. The CDR3 here is CASSLNQGLTDTEAFF. In DNA form, the CDR3 reads TGTGCCAGCAGCTTAAATCAGGGCCTTACGGACACTGAAGCTTTCTTT.

This clonotype was recorded many times. V is TRBV12-3 or TRBV12-4 and J is TRBJ2-7, with D possibly TRBD2 on 6 matching bases. The V and J ends lost 6 bases and 3 bases respectively, with 12 bases between them. The CDR3 totals 13 residues. CDR3 amino acids: CASRPGLVYEQYF. In DNA form, the CDR3 reads TGTGCCAGCAGACCGGGACTCGTCTACGAGCAGTACTTC.

This clonotype occurred a few times. The CDR3 spells CASSFPAGEAYNSPLHF. CDR3 coding DNA: TGTGCCAGCAGTTTCCCCGCCGGGGAGGCCTATAATTCACCCCTCCACTTT. The chain is built from TRBV12-3 or TRBV12-4 and TRBJ1-6; no clear D. Trimming shortened V by 3 bases and J by 2 bases, and 14 bases separated the two germline ends. The CDR3 length is 17 residues.

This sequence joins TRBV20-1 and TRBJ1-2; D might be TRBD1 (5 bases). Trimming took off 3 bases at V and 4 bases at J, with 15 bases between the two ends. The germline gives CDR1 DFQATT, CDR2 SNEGSKA (reference sequence). The CDR3 contains 14 residues. The CDR3 reads CSASTGDNFYGYTF. The CDR3 DNA sequence: TGCAGTGCTAGTACAGGCGACAATTTCTATGGCTACACCTTC.